The TCR beta chain under discussion was sequenced for a study of blood T cell repertoires in COVID-19 (dated by TCRdb to the early 2020s). Concerning the study at large: Samples from collaborators originated in the United States, Italy and Spain and spanned both the acute and convalescent phases of COVID-19. The material from the prospective study consisted of cDNA or gDNA derived from T cells, B-cell-depleted T cells, or PBMCs. Deeply sampled blood TCRbeta repertoires from subjects exposed to, actively infected with, or recovered from COVID-19 were included in the dataset. The repertoires were released in a freely available public database meant as a resource for research on the immune response to SARS-CoV-2. The samples were drawn from two sources: the first 160 participants of the ongoing ImmuneRACE study, and 1,000 to 1,500 subjects contributed by 6 global collaborators. A de-identified subject ID, COVID-19 status, age in years and sex were almost always included in the sample metadata. Where available, HLA class I and class II types were obtained from metadata supplied by the sample provider rather than from assay-based typing. The study at large found these results: Clinical and demographic metadata were provided uncurated, with the amount varying by source and participant.

In the prospective study, participants were about 18 to 95 years old, resided in approximately 22 geographic areas of the United States, and were enrolled through a virtual design. In the prospective study, cohorts were assigned on the basis of participant-reported clinical history obtained from a screening survey and a study questionnaire. Recovered participants in ImmuneRACE Cohort 3 were defined by two consecutive negative NP/OP PCR tests, clearance by a healthcare professional, or resolution of symptoms. In the prospective study, mobile phlebotomists collected whole blood, serum and a nasopharyngeal or oropharyngeal swab from each participant. Additional blood draws and questionnaires over an approximately two-month period could optionally be provided by prospective study participants. Before DNA extraction, prospective study blood samples were shipped either frozen or at room temperature.

Measured from the cysteine to the phenylalanine, the CDR3 is 18 residues long. CDR3 DNA only is kept here, 54 bases in frame from base 1. The CDR1 and CDR2 encoded by the germline V gene are SGDLS and YYNGEE. The V end loses 1 base and the J end loses 0 bases, and a stretch of 18 bases separates them. As for this clone: This receptor's antigen is unknown. Per-base qualities were not stored, and no clone one base away is much larger.

TCRbeta CDR3 regions were amplified from genomic DNA using the immunoSEQ Assay, a bias-controlled multiplex PCR. In the paper's pipeline: Nucleated cell counts per sample were estimated from amplification of reference gene primers within the assay. To quantify the absolute abundance of each unique TCRbeta CDR3 rearrangement, sequence reads were collapsed and filtered. For each sample, productive Simpson clonality was calculated by taking the square root of Simpson's diversity index across productive rearrangements. In its TCRdb copy, this immuneACCESS table keeps in-frame sequences only and misses some clones. Where compared with another copy, unresolved V genes explain less than half of these, and the others have no known cause. That table supplies the V and J calls and clone size; D and trimming were determined from the DNA. The sample has about 320,000 clones on record, around 90% of them singletons. Roughly 5.2% of the sample is held by the ten biggest clonotypes.

The TCR sequence derives from a man aged 60-69 years who had recovered from COVID-19. This chain is built from TRBV9 and TRBJ2-3, with no reliable assignment of the D segment. Sequenced input: PBMCs or T cells enriched from blood (not recorded which). The CDR3 here reads CASSVPRSLCSSTDTQYF. The nucleotide sequence is given as TGTGCCAGCAGCGTACCCCGGAGCCTATGTTCTAGCACAGATACGCAGTATTTT.